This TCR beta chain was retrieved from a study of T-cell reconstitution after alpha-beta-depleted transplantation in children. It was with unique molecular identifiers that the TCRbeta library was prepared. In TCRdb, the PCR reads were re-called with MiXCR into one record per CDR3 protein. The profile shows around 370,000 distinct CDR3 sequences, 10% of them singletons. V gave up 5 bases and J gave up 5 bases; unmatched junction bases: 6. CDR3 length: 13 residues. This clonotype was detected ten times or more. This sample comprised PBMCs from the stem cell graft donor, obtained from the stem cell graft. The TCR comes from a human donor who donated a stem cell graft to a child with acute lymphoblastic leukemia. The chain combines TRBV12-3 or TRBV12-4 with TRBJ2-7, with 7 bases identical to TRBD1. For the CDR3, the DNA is TGTGCCAGCAGTCTTACAGGGGCCCACGAGCAGTACTTC. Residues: CASSLTGAHEQYF.